Sequencing of this T cell receptor beta chain was carried out in a study of beta chain features in type 1 diabetes. Study-level results: Whether TCRB rearrangement is influenced by HLA type went unresolved here. Among all four CD4+ subsets, Type 1 diabetes patients had TCRB CDR3s that were moderately but significantly shorter. Fewer insertions but more deletions were seen at VDJ junctions in type 1 diabetes patients.

This CDR3 is 16 amino acids long. Germline V gives CDR1 PRHDT, CDR2 FYEKMQ (reference sequence). Germline trimming cut 5 bases from V and 3 bases from J; bases unmatched to any gene: 8. The sequenced template was cDNA made from the entire isolated RNA. This table comes from immunoSEQ multiplex PCR, and its TCRdb copy is limited to in-frame clones, with some not included. The data contain more than 200,000 clones, 16% of them singletons. A single heparinised blood sample, averaging about 120 mL, was obtained per donor. Cells sorted by CD45RO/CCR7/CD25/CD127/CD95/CD27 comprised CD4+ naive, central memory, regulatory and stem cell-like memory cells. As concerns this clone: Its antigen remains unidentified.

V usage is TRBV13 and J usage is TRBJ2-7, with TRBD1 matching over 12 bases. The clonotype was recovered from a man aged 30 to 39 with type 1 diabetes. The material sequenced was naive CD4+ T cells from blood. CDR3 amino acids: CASSAPGTGGYYEQYF. The CDR3, as DNA: TGTGCCAGCAGCGCACCCGGGACAGGGGGCTACTACGAGCAGTACTTC.